This T cell receptor (beta chain) was found in a study of cytomegalovirus exposure and HLA in healthy donors. TCRdb keeps only in-frame clones here, not all; method: immunoSEQ multiplex PCR. The sample gives just under 75,000 clones, about 93% of which show up once; roughly 3% is in the top ten. Trimming took off 6 bases at V and 0 bases at J, with 15 bases between the two ends. Germline V gives CDR1 MDHEN, CDR2 SYDVKM. The CDR3 has 16 amino acids. The gene calls are TRBV28 and TRBJ1-5; D not certain. Sample: PBMCs. The receptor was derived from a woman under 30 in good health and CMV-seropositive. CDR3 region: CASSPDSLYSNQPQHF. The DNA for the CDR3 is TGTGCCAGCAGCCCGGACTCGCTCTATAGCAATCAGCCCCAGCATTTT.